This T cell receptor (beta chain) was obtained from a study of blood T cell repertoires in COVID-19. As for the study in general: The origin of the acute and convalescent COVID-19 samples was the United States, Italy and Spain.

Germline CDR1 and CDR2: MNHNY and SVGAGI (reference sequence). The CDR3 runs 15 residues. Trimming cost V 5 bases and J 6 bases; bases outside gene matches: 7. Original processing notes: Nucleated cell number was recorded as an estimate derived from reference gene primer amplification. The table came from immunoSEQ multiplex PCR; TCRdb's copy has only in-frame clones and leaves some out. The V and J calls and clone size were taken over from that table, and D and trimming were inferred from the DNA. The data hold some 30,000 clones, with roughly 90% observed a single time. The sequence derives from a human donor in a cohort sampled during active COVID-19. The rearrangement joins TRBV6-6 to TRBJ1-5, with TRBD1 matching 10 bases. Input material: peripheral blood. In DNA form, the CDR3 reads TGTGCCAGCAGTCGGGACAGGGGTAACGGTCAGCCCCAGCATTTT. This codes for CASSRDRGNGQPQHF.